These 15 T cell receptor beta chains came from one sample sequenced in a study of metastatic and nonmetastatic thyroid tumors (TCRdb year 2020). The protocol used for the library was PCR. The listed sequencing device is Illumina HiSeq 4000. TCRdb reprocessed the public reads (quality trimming at Q25 with fastp, clone calling with MiXCR) and kept in-frame beta chains. For this sample there are 15,000 to 19,000 clones; roughly 3.5% appear just once. Of the sample, more than 20% is held by the ten largest clones. None of the patients had been given any treatment before thyroid surgery. Sequencing was carried out using tumor tissue. The receptors were sampled from a female donor with papillary thyroid cancer or a benign thyroid nodule (not recorded which). Some clones in this sample may be carry-over from other donors' samples.

This chain uses TRBV11-2 with TRBJ2-2; D remains ambiguous. Germline CDR1 reads SGHAT; CDR2 reads FQNNGV. CDR3 length: 14 amino acids. The V end lost 0 bases, the J end lost 11 bases, and 13 bases lay between the germline ends. DNA for the CDR3: TGTGCCAGCAGCTTAGATGGAGACACCGACGAGCTGTTTTTT. Translation: CASSLDGDTDELFF. Combining the CDR3 with reference TRBV11-2 and TRBJ2-2 gives the whole variable domain EAGVAQSPRYKIIEKRQSVAFWCNPISGHATLYWYQQILGQGPKLLIQFQNNGVVDDSQLPKDRFSAERLKGVDSTLKIQPAKLEDSAVYLCASSLDGDTDELFFGEGSRLTVL.

The chain has TRBV4-2 and TRBJ2-2; 9 nucleotides line up with TRBD2. The CDR3 sequence is 15 residues long. In germline, CDR1 is LGHNA, CDR2 YNFKEQ. V trimming: 0 bases; J trimming: 4 bases; junction bases outside the gene matches: 0. The CDR3 nucleotides are TGTGCCAGCAGCCAAGAACTAGCGGGCACCGGGGAGCTGTTTTTT. Translation gives CASSQELAGTGELFF.

The chain employs TRBV6-4 and TRBJ2-1; D is perhaps TRBD1 (5 bases). The germline V and J ends were trimmed by 2 bases and 5 bases, with 7 bases remaining between them. The CDR3 sequence is 13 residues long. Germline lookup yields CDR1 MRHNA and CDR2 SNTAGT. The CDR3 spells CASSDDSHNEQFF. The CDR3 coding sequence is TGTGCCAGCAGTGACGACAGCCACAATGAGCAGTTCTTC.

This clone was seen more than once but under ten times. The chain couples TRBV28 to TRBJ2-1, with 8 bases aligning to TRBD2. The germline V gene has CDR1 MDHEN and CDR2 SYDVKM. This CDR3 contains 18 residues. Trimming cost V 2 bases and J 0 bases; bases outside gene matches: 9. CDR3 loop: CASSLEGLAGSSYNEQFF. The CDR3 bases are TGTGCCAGCAGTTTAGAGGGCTTAGCGGGGAGCTCCTACAATGAGCAGTTCTTC.

This clone has only a few counts. The chain combines TRBV12-5 with TRBJ2-3; 8 positions match TRBD1. This CDR3 comprises 15 residues. V gave up 2 bases and J gave up 5 bases; unmatched junction bases: 6. Germline CDR1 reads LGHNT; CDR2 reads FRNRAP. Here the CDR3 DNA reads TGTGCTAGTGGTTTGAGGCAGGGGGCGTTAGATACGCAGTATTTT. Translated: CASGLRQGALDTQYF. The whole variable domain, remainder taken from reference TRBV12-5 and TRBJ2-3, is DARVTQTPRHKVTEMGQEVTMRCQPILGHNTVFWYRQTMMQGLELLAYFRNRAPLDDSGMPKDRFSAEMPDATLATLKIQPSEPRDSAVYFCASGLRQGALDTQYFGPGTRLTVL.

This clone was detected ten times or more. This chain links TRBV6-2 or TRBV6-3 with TRBJ2-7; 12 bases agree with TRBD2. Germline CDR1 MNHEY, CDR2 SVGEGT. This CDR3 region has 15 residues. J lost 2 bases, V lost 6 bases, and 5 bases had no gene match. CDR3 region: CASRAGLAGPYEQYF. The DNA for the CDR3 is TGTGCCAGCAGAGCGGGACTAGCGGGTCCCTACGAGCAGTACTTC.

This clone was seen a handful of times. The chain links TRBV5-1 to TRBJ1-2; 7 nucleotides match TRBD1. V was pared by 0 bases and J by 6 bases, with 8 bases of the junction left unmatched. From germline, CDR1 is SGHRS and CDR2 YFSETQ. This CDR3 has 15 residues. Here the CDR3 DNA reads TGCGCCAGCAGCTTGGCTTCGGGACAGTATCATGGCTACACCTTC. Protein: CASSLASGQYHGYTF. Full variable domain (remainder filled in from reference TRBV5-1 and TRBJ1-2): KAGVTQTPRYLIKTRGQQVTLSCSPISGHRSVSWYQQTPGQGLQFLFEYFSETQRNKGNFPGRFSGRQFSNSRSEMNVSTLELGDSALYLCASSLASGQYHGYTFGSGTRLTVV.

The V call is TRBV6-2 or TRBV6-3, the J call TRBJ2-6, with TRBD2 as a possible D gene (6 bases). The germline V gene encodes CDR1 MNHEY and CDR2 SVGEGT. Trimming pared 4 bases from V and 0 bases from J, leaving 7 bases between. The length of the CDR3 is 15 residues. The CDR3 bases are TGTGCCAGCAGTTTCGGGGGCTCTGGGGCCAACGTCCTGACTTTC. Translating it yields CASSFGGSGANVLTF.

This clone was counted between two and nine times. The rearrangement links TRBV19 to TRBJ1-5; no firm D call. Germline V gene sequence: CDR1 LNHDA, CDR2 SQIVND (reference sequence). Trimming removed 3 bases at V and 2 bases at J, with 17 bases between. This CDR3 region has 17 residues. The CDR3 sequence: CASSMGPPLLGNQPQHF. The DNA for the CDR3 is TGTGCCAGTAGTATGGGTCCACCCCTATTAGGCAATCAGCCCCAGCATTTT.

This chain uses TRBV12-3 or TRBV12-4 with TRBJ2-7; the D is unclear. This CDR3 has 13 residues. The V gene lost 5 bases and the J gene lost 2 bases, with 10 bases spanning the gap. The CDR3 reads CASSPGPTYEQYF. CDR3 nucleotide sequence: TGTGCCAGCAGTCCCGGGCCCACCTACGAGCAGTACTTC.

This clone has more than one count but fewer than ten. The CDR3 DNA sequence: TGTGCCAGCAGGGTTTTATATACGCAGTATTTT. Encoded protein: CASRVLYTQYF. The V and J genes are TRBV6-1 and TRBJ2-3; D is ambiguous. Germline V gene data show CDR1 as MNHNS and CDR2 as SASEGT. Trimming took off 6 bases at V and 7 bases at J, with 8 bases between the two ends. The CDR3 consists of 11 residues.

With respect to this clone: The junction departs from germline at one end; a sequencing error may be responsible. The sample carries other DNA sequences with the same CDR3. The chain is built from TRBV13 and TRBJ1-2; TRBD1 is a possible D gene (5 bases). This CDR3 is 15 amino acids long. Germline loops: CDR1 PRHDT, CDR2 FYEKMQ (reference sequence). The CDR3 DNA follows: TGTGCTAGCAGCTTAGGCCGTGGAGGGGAGGATGGCTACACCTTC. Protein product: CASSLGRGGEDGYTF.

The sample holds a few counts of this clone. This chain connects TRBV15 to TRBJ2-1; D unresolved. The CDR3 is 14 amino acids. Trimming pared 0 bases from V and 7 bases from J, leaving 10 bases between. In germline, CDR1 is LNHNV, CDR2 YYDKDF (reference sequence). The CDR3 loop is CATSRDQVQNEQFF. In nucleotides, the CDR3 is TGTGCCACCAGCAGAGATCAGGTTCAGAATGAGCAGTTCTTC.

The chain carries TRBV20-1 and TRBJ2-7; 11 bases match TRBD2. Trimming cost V 2 bases and J 4 bases; bases outside gene matches: 7. Germline V gene data show CDR1 as DFQATT and CDR2 as SNEGSKA (reference sequence). This CDR3 contains 15 residues. CDR3 nucleotides: TGCAGTGCTAGATCTAGCGGGAGGCACCGATACGAGCAGTACTTC. Translation: CSARSSGRHRYEQYF.

The V and J genes are TRBV6-2 or TRBV6-3 and TRBJ2-3; 15 positions agree with TRBD2. J was trimmed by 4 bases and V by 5 bases; bases with no gene match: 13. The CDR3 sequence is 19 residues long. The germline V gene has CDR1 MNHEY and CDR2 SVGEGT. DNA of the CDR3: TGTGCCAGCAGTCACTACCCGGGACTAGCGGGAGGTGGGTCAGATACGCAGTATTTT. It encodes CASSHYPGLAGGGSDTQYF.